The 5 T cell receptor beta chains in this list originate from one sample, sequenced in a study of control samples from healthy donors and cancer patients. Here immunoSEQ multiplex PCR was the method, and the copy in TCRdb shows in-frame clones only, minus some. The sample lists roughly 150,000 clones, 90% to 95% occurring once. Sequences were obtained from blood. These receptors were obtained from a young man in good health.

The V call is TRBV5-6, the J call TRBJ2-7, with 14 bases aligning to TRBD2. The CDR3 length is 16 residues. CDR1 and CDR2 (germline): SGHDT, YYEEEE. The V and J ends lost 3 bases and 3 bases, in that order; junction bases with no gene match: 5. CDR3: CASSWGTSGSVYEQYF. In DNA form, the CDR3 reads TGTGCCAGCAGCTGGGGGACTAGCGGGAGTGTCTACGAGCAGTACTTC.

This clone was seen only once. The chain combines TRBV28 with TRBJ1-3; 10 nucleotides agree with TRBD1. Germline V gene sequence: CDR1 MDHEN, CDR2 SYDVKM. V shed 7 bases and J 3 bases; nucleotides not matched to a gene: 9. The CDR3 has 16 residues. CDR3 sequence reads: CASITLRDRGGNTIYF. As DNA, the CDR3 is TGTGCCAGCATTACCCTCCGGGACAGGGGTGGAAACACCATATATTTT.

V and J are TRBV5-4 and TRBJ2-3; 8 bases fit TRBD2. The CDR3 loop spans 15 amino acids. The junction had 10 bases not matched to a gene; V was cut back by 4 bases and J by 6 bases. Germline CDR1 reads SGHNT; CDR2 reads YYREEE (reference sequence). This CDR3 reads CASSPNGGGWDTQYF. The CDR3 nucleotides are TGTGCCAGCAGCCCAAACGGGGGGGGCTGGGATACGCAGTATTTT.

The rearrangement links TRBV5-6 to TRBJ1-6; unclear D gene. Looked up from germline, CDR1 is SGHDT and CDR2 is YYEEEE. The CDR3 totals 13 residues. The V end lost 0 bases, the J end lost 8 bases, and 6 bases lay between the germline ends. CDR3 sequence: CASSLAADSPLHF. The CDR3, as DNA: TGTGCCAGCAGCTTGGCTGCGGATTCACCCCTCCACTTT.

This chain joins TRBV24-1 and TRBJ2-5; D ambiguous. In germline, CDR1 is KGHDR, CDR2 SFDVKD. The CDR3 runs 13 residues. Trimming took 4 bases from V and 0 from J, leaving 5 bases between them. The CDR3, as DNA: TGTGCCACCAGTGACATAAACCAAGAGACCCAGTACTTC. Amino acids: CATSDINQETQYF.